This T cell receptor (beta chain) was obtained from a study of shared clonotypes between healthy human individuals. Whole-study findings and limits: The authors sampled blood alone, and tissue repertoires likely differ. Memory subsets had estimated richness that was generally smaller than that of naive subsets. Inspection by rarefaction showed sorted-subset sequencing to be incomplete despite large depth.

Losses at the gene ends were 7 bases for V and 7 bases for J; bases not matched to a gene: 7. The CDR3 is 14 amino acids. Looked up from germline, CDR1 is LNHDA and CDR2 is SQIVND (reference sequence). As defined, naive CD8 cells were CD45RO-negative and positively selected for CCR7, with terminally differentiated effector memory CD45RA+ cells excluded. Each subset's genomic DNA was shared equally among a number of immunoSEQ plates. Produced via immunoSEQ multiplex PCR; TCRdb's table is partial and in-frame only. The profile shows around 1.9 million clones, approximately 94% of them singletons. Remarks on this clone: Antigen: not known.

Sample: naive CD8+ T cells from PBMCs. The V and J genes are TRBV19 and TRBJ2-1; 10 nucleotides align to TRBD2. The receptor was isolated from a young man in good health. Some clones in this sample may be carry-over from other donors' samples. The CDR3 nucleotides are TGTGCCAGTAAGGTAGCGGGAGGAGCGAATGAGCAGTTCTTC. Protein product: CASKVAGGANEQFF.